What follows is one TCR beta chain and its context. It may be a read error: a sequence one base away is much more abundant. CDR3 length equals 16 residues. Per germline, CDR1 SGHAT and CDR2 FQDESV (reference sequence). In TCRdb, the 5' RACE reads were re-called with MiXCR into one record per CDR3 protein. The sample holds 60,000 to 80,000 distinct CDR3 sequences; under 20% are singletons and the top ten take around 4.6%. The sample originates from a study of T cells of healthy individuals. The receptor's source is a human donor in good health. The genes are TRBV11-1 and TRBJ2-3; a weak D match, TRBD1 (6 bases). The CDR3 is CASSFQGGRSIDTQYF. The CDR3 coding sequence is TGTGCCAGCAGCTTCCAAGGGGGAAGAAGCATAGATACGCAGTATTTT.